This TCR beta chain was captured by sequencing in a study of T cells after yellow fever vaccination. About the study: Libraries from low-cell-number fractions were prepared with the SMART-Seq v4 Ultra Low Input RNA kit.

The germline V gene has CDR1 MNHEY and CDR2 SVGEGT. The CDR3 is 12 amino acids. V was clipped by 2 bases and J by 12 bases, with 11 bases between them. TCRdb re-analysed the 5' RACE reads in MiXCR, keeping a single row per CDR3 protein. The sample carries roughly 310,000 distinct CDR3 sequences, around 3.6% recorded once. Details on this clonotype: Its antigen is not identified.

Findings of the study overall: Weaker overall, the secondary response nonetheless peaked faster (day 5 versus 15). Clonotypes appearing in both CD4 and CD8 compartments existed, and their share was small. Reappearance after the booster was observed for most primary-vaccination clones (roughly 96% CD4, over 70% CD8).

The chain joins TRBV6-2 or TRBV6-3 to TRBJ1-5, with TRBD1 as a possible D gene (6 bases). This clonotype was obtained from a man between 18 and 35 years old who received the YFV17D yellow fever vaccine. The specimen comprised PBMCs, sampled on the day of the yellow fever booster vaccination. The DNA of the CDR3 is TGTGCCAGCAGTTACGGGACAAGACTCCAGCATTTT. Residues: CASSYGTRLQHF.